This TCR beta chain was retrieved from a study of Graves' ophthalmopathy and Graves' hyperthyroidism. The study, taken as a whole, reports: Most expanded clonotypes in thyroid above 0.001 frequency also showed up in blood.

PBMCs were obtained from 10 ml of fresh peripheral blood. Of note for this clonotype: Its antigen is unidentified.

Researchers took RNA transcripts and amplified TCR beta CDR3 regions from them. Scientists carried out first-round RT-PCR using HTBI primers and then a second-round multiplex PCR. One entry per CDR3 protein results from TCRdb running MiXCR on the multiplex PCR reads. This sample carries more than 550,000 distinct CDR3 sequences, over 40% of them seen once, and the ten largest clones take more than 2.5%. This clonotype was sampled from an adult man with Graves' ophthalmopathy. The sequenced material came from peripheral blood.

The CDR3 DNA sequence: TGCGCCAGCAGCCAAGATGGGGGGACAGGGGTAGCCGGGGAGCTGTTTTTT. This encodes CASSQDGGTGVAGELFF. The chain combines TRBV4-3 with TRBJ2-2, with 10 bases fitting TRBD1. The V gene's germline CDR1 is LGHNA and CDR2 YSLEER. The CDR3 consists of 17 residues. J gave up 6 bases and V 0 bases, and 7 bases lay outside the gene matches.